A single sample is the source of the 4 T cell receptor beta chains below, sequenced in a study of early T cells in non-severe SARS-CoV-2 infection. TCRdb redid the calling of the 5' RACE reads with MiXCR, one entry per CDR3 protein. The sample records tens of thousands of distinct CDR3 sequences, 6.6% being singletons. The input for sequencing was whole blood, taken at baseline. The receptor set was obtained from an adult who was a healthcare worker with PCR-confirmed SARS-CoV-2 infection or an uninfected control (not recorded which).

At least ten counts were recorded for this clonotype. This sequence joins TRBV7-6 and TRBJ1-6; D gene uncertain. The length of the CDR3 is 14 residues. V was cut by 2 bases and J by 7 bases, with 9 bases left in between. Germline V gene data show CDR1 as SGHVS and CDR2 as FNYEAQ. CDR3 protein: CASSLSPGNSPLHF. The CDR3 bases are TGTGCCAGCAGCTTAAGCCCAGGAAATTCACCCCTCCACTTT.

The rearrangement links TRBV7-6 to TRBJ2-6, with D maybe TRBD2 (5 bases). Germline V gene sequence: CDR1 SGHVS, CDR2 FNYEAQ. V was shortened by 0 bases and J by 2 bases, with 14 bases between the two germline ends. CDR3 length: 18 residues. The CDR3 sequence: CASSLALDPRAGANVLTF. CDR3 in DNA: TGTGCCAGCAGCTTAGCCCTCGACCCGCGGGCTGGGGCCAACGTCCTGACTTTC. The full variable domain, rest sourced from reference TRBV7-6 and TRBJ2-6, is GAGVSQSPRYKVTKRGQDVALRCDPISGHVSLYWYRQALGQGPEFLTYFNYEAQQDKSGLPNDRFSAERPEGSISTLTIQRTEQRDSAMYRCASSLALDPRAGANVLTFGAGSRLTVL.

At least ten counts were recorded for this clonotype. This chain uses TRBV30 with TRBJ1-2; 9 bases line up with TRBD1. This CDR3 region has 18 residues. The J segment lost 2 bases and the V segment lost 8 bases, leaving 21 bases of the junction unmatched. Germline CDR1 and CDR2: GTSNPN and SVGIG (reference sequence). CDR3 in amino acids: CAPPTLRDRVSENYGYTF. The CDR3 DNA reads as TGTGCCCCACCGACCCTCCGGGACAGGGTCTCGGAAAACTATGGCTACACCTTC. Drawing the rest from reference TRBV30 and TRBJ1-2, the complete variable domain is SQTIHQWPATLVQPVGSPLSLECTVEGTSNPNLYWYRQAAGRGLQLLFYSVGIGQISSEVPQNLSASRPQDRQFILSSKKLLLSDSGFYLCAPPTLRDRVSENYGYTFGSGTRLTVV.

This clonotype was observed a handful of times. For the CDR3, the DNA is TGTGCCTGCAGGGTAGTGACTGAAGCTTTCTTT. Its protein product is CACRVVTEAFF. The chain recombines TRBV30 with TRBJ1-1; D possibly corresponds to TRBD1 (5 bases). In germline, CDR1 is GTSNPN, CDR2 SVGIG (reference sequence). Trimming took 6 bases from V and 5 from J, leaving 10 bases between them. The CDR3 has 11 amino acids.